This T cell receptor (beta chain) is from a study of EBV T-cell therapy then PD-1 blockade in nasopharyngeal carcinoma. About this clone itself: No antigen is known for it.

Libraries were prepared by immunoSEQ multiplex PCR; TCRdb keeps only in-frame clonotypes and omits some of them. The data hold fewer than 25,000 clones, with around 82% observed a single time. Treatment defined: AdE1-LMPpoly-expanded autologous EBV-specific T-cell therapy followed by anti-PD-1 nivolumab. The germline gives CDR1 SGHVS, CDR2 FQNEAQ. V was pared by 5 bases and J by 7 bases, with 9 bases of the junction left unmatched. This CDR3 contains 15 residues. The sample was CD8+ T cells from blood, taken around day 60 from a patient whose treatment included autologous EBV-specific T cells and nivolumab. V usage is TRBV7-8 and J usage is TRBJ1-4, with 8 positions matching TRBD1. The sequence derives from a man aged 40-49 years with nasopharyngeal carcinoma. The CDR3 region is CASSMTTGEVEKLFF. The CDR3 bases are TGTGCCAGCAGCATGACGACAGGGGAGGTTGAAAAACTGTTTTTT.